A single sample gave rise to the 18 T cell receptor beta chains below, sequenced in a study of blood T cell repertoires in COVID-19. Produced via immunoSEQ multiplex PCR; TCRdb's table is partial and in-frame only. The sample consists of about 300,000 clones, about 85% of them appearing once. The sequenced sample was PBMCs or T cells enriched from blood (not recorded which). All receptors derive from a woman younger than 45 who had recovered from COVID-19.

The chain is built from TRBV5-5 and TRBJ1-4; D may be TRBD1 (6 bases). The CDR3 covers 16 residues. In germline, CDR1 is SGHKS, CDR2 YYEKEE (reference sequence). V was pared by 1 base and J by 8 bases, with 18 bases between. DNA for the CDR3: TGTGCCAGCAGCTTGAGTCACAGGGTTCAAGTCGAAAAACTGTTTTTT. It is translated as CASSLSHRVQVEKLFF.

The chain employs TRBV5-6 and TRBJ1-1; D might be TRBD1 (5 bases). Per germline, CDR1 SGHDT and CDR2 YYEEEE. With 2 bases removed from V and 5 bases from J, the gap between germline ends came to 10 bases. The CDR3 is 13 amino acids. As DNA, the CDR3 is TGTGCCAGCAGCTTCGGGGGGGATACTGAAGCTTTCTTT. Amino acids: CASSFGGDTEAFF.

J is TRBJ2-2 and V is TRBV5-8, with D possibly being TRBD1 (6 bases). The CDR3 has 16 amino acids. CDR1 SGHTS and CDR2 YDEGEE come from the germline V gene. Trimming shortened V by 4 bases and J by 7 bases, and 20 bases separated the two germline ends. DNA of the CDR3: TGTGCCAGCAGCCGGCTCCCCACAGGGTCGGGCGGGGAGCTGTTTTTT. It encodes CASSRLPTGSGGELFF.

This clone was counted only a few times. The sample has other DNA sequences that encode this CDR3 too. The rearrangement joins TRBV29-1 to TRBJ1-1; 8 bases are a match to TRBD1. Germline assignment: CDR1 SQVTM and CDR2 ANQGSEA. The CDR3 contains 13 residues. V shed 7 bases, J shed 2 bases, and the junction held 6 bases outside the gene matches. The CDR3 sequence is CSAGTGVNTEAFF. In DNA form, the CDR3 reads TGCAGCGCAGGGACAGGAGTTAACACTGAAGCTTTCTTT.

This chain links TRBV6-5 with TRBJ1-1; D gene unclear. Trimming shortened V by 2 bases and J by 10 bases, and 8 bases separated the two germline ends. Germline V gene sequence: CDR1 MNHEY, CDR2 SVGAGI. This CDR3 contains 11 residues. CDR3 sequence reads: CASSYPGRAFF. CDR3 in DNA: TGTGCCAGCAGTTACCCGGGAAGAGCTTTCTTT.

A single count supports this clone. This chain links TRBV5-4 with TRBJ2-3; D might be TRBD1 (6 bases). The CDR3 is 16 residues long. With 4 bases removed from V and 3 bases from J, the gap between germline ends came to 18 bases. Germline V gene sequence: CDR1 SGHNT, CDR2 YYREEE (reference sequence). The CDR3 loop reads CASSGGGGAWTDTQYF. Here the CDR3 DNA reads TGTGCCAGCAGCGGGGGTGGGGGCGCGTGGACAGATACGCAGTATTTT. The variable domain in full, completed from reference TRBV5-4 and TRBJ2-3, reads ETGVTQSPTHLIKTRGQQVTLRCSSQSGHNTVSWYQQALGQGPQFIFQYYREEENGRGNFPPRFSGLQFPNYSSELNVNALELDDSALYLCASSGGGGAWTDTQYFGPGTRLTVL.

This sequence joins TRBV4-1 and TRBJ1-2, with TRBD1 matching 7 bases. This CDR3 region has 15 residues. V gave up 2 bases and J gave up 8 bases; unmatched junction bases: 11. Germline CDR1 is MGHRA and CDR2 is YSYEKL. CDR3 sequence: CASSQLTLTGSGYTF. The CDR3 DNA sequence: TGCGCCAGCAGCCAACTAACATTGACAGGGTCCGGCTACACCTTC.

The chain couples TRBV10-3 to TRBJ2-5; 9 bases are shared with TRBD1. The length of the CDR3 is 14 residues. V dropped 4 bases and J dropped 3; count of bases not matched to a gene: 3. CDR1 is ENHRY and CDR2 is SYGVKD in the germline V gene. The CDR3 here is CAISGGTGKETQYF. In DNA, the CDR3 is TGTGCCATCAGTGGAGGGACAGGGAAAGAGACCCAGTACTTC.

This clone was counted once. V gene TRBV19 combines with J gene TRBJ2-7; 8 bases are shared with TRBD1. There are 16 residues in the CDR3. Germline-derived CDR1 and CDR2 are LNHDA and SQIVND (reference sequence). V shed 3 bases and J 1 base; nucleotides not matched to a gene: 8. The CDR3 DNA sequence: TGTGCCAGTAGTATTACGGACAGGGCGCTGTCCTACGAGCAGTACTTC. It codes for CASSITDRALSYEQYF.

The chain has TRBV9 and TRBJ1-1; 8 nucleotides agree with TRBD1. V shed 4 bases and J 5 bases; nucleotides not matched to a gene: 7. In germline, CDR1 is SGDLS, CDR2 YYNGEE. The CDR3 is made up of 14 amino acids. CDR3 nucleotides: TGTGCCAGCAGCTTCCAGGGGGCAGAGACTGAAGCTTTCTTT. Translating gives CASSFQGAETEAFF.

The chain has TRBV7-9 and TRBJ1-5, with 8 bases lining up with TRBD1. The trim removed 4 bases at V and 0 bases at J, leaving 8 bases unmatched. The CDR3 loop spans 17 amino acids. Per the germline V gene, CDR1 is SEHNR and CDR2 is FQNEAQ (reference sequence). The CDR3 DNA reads TGTGCCAGCAGCTCCGGACAGGGATTAGGTAGCAATCAGCCCCAGCATTTT. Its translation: CASSSGQGLGSNQPQHF.

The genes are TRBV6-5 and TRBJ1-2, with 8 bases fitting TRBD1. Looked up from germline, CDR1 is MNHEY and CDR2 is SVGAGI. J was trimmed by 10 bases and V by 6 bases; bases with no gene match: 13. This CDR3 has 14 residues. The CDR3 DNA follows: TGTGCCAGCAGGCCAACAGGGGGGCTCGGGCCCTACACCTTC. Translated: CASRPTGGLGPYTF.

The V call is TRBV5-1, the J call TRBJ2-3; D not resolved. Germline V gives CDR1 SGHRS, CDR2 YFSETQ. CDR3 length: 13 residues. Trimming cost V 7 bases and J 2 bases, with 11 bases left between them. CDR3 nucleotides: TGCGCCAGCTGTGCGGTCCTCACAGATACGCAGTATTTT. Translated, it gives CASCAVLTDTQYF.

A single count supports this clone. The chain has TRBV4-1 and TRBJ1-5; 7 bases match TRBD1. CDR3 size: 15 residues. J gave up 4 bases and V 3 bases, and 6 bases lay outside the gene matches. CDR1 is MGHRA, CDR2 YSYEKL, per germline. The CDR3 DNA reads TGCGCCAGCAGCCAGCAAGAACAGGGGAATCAGCCCCAGCATTTT. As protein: CASSQQEQGNQPQHF.

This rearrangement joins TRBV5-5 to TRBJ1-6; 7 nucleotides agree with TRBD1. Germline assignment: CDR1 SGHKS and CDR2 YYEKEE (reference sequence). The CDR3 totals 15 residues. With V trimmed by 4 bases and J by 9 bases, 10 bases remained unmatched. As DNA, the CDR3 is TGTGCCAGCAGCCGAGACAGGGAAGGTATTTCACCCCTCCACTTT. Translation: CASSRDREGISPLHF.

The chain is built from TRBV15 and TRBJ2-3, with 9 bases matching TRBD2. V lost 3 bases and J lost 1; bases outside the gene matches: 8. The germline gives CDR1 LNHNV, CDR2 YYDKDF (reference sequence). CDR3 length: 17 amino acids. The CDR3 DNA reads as TGTGCCACCAGCAGCTTCGGGGCTAGCGGGGGCACAGATACGCAGTATTTT. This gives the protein CATSSFGASGGTDTQYF.

The CDR3 nucleotides read TGCGCCAGCAGCTTGGCCAGGACAGGTCGTAATGAAAAACTGTTTTTT. This translates into CASSLARTGRNEKLFF. The chain links TRBV5-1 to TRBJ1-4; 7 bases align to TRBD1. Germline CDR1 and CDR2: SGHRS and YFSETQ. The J segment lost 4 bases and the V segment lost 0 bases, leaving 6 bases of the junction unmatched. The CDR3 runs to 16 residues.

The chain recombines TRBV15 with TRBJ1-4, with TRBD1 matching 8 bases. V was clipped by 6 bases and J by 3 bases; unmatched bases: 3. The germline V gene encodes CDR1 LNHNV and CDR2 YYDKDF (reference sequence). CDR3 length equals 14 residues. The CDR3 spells CATREGQANEKLFF. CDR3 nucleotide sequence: TGTGCCACCAGGGAGGGACAGGCTAATGAAAAACTGTTTTTT.